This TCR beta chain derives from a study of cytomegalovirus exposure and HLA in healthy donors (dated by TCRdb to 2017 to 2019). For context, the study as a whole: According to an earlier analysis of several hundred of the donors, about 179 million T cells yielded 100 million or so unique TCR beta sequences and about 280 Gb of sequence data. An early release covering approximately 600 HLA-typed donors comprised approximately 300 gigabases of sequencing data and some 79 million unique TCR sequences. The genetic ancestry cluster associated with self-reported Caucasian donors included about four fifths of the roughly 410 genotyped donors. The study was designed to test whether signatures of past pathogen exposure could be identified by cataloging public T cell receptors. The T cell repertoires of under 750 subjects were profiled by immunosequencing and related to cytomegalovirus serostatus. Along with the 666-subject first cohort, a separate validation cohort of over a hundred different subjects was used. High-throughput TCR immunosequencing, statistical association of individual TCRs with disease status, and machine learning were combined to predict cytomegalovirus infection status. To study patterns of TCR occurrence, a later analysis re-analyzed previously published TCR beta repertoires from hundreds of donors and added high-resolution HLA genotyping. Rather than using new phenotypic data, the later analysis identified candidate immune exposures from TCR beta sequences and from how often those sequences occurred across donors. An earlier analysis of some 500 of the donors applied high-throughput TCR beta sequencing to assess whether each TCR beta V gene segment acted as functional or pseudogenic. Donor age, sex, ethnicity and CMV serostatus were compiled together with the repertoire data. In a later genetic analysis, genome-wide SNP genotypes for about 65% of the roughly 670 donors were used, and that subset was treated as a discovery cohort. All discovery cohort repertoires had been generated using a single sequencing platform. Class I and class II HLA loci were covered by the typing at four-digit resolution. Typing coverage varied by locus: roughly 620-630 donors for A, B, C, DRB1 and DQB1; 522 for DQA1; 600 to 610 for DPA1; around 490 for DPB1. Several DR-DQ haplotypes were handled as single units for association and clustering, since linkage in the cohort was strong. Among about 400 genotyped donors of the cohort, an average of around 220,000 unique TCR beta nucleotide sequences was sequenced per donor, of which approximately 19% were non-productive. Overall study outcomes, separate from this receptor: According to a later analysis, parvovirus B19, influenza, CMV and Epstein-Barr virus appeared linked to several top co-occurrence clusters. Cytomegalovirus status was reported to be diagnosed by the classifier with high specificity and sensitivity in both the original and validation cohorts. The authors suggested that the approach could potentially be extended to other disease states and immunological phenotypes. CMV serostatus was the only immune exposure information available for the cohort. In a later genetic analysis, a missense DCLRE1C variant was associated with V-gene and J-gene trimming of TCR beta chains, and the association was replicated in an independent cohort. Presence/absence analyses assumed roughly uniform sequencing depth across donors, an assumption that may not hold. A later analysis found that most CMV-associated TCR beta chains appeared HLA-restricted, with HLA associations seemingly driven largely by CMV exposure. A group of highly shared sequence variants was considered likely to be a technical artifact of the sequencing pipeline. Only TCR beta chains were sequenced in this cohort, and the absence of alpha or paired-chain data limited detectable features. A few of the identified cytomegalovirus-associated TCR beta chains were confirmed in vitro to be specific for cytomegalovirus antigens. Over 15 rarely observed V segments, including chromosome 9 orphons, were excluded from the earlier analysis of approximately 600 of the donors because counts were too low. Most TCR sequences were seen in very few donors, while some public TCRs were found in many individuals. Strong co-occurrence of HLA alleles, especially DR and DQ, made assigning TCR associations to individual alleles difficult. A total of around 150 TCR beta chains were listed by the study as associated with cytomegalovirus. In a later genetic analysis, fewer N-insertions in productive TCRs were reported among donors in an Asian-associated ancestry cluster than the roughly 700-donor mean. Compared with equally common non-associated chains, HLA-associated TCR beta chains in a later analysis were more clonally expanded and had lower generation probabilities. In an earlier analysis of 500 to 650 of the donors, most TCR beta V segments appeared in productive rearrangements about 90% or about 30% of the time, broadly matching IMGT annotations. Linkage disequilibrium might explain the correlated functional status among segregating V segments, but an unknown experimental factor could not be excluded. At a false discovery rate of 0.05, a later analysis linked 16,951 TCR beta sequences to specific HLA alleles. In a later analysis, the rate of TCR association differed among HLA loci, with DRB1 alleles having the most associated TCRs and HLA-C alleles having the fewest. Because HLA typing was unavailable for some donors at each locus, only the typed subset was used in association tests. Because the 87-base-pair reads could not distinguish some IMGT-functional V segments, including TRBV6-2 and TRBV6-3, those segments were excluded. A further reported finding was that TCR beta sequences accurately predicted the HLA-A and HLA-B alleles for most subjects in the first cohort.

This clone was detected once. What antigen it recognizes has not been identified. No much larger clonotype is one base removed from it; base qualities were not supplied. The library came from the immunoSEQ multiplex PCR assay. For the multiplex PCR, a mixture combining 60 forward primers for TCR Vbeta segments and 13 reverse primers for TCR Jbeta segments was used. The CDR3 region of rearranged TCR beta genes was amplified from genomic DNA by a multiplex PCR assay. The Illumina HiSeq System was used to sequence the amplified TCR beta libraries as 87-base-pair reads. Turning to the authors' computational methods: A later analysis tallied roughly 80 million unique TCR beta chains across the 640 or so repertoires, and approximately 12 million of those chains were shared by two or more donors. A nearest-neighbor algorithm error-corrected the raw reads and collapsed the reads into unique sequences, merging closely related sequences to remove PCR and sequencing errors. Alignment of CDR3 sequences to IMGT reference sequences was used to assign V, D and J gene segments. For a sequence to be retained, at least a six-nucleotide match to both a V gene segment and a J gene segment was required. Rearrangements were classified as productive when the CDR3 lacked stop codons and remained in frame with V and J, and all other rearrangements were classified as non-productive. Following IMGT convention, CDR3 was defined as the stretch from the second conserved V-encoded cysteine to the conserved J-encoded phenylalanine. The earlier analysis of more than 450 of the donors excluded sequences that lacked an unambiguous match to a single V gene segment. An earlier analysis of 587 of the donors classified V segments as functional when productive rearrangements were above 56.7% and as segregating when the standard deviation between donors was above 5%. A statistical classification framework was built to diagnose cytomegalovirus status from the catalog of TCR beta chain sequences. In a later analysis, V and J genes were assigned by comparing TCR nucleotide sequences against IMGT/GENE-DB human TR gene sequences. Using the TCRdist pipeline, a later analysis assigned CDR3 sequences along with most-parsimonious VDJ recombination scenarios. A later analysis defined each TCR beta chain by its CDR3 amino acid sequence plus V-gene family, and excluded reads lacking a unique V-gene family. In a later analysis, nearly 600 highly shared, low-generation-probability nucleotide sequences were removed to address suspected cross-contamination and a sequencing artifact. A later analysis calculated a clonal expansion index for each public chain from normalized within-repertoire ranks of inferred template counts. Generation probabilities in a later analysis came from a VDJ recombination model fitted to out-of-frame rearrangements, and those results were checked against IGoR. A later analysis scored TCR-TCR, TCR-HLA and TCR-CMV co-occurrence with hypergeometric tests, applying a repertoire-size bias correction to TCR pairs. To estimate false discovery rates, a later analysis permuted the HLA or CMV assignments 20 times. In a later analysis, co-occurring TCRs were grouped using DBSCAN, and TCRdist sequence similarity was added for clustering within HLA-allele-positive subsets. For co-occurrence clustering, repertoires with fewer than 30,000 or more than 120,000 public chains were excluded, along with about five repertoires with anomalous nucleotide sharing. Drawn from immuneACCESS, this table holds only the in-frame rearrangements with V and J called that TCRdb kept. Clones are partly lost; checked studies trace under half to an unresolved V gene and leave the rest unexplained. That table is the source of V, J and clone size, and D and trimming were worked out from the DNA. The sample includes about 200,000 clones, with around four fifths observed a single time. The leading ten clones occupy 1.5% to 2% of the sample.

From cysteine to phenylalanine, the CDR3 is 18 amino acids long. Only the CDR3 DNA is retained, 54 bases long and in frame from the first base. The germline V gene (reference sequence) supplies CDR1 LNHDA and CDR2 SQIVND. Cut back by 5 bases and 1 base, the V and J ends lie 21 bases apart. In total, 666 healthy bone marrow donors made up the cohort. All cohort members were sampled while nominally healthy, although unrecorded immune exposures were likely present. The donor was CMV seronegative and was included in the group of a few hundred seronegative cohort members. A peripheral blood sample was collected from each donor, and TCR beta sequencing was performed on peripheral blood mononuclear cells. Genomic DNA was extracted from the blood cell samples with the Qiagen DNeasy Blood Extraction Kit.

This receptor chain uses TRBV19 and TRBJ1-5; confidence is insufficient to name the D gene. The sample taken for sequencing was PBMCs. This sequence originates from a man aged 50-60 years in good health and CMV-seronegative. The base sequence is TGTGCCAGTAGTCCGGGGATGGGCAGCAGGAAAAGCAATCAGCCCCAGCATTTT. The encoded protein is CASSPGMGSRKSNQPQHF.